This T cell receptor beta chain was documented in a study of T cell responses to AZD1222 COVID-19 vaccine. The CDR3 runs 13 residues. Germline assignment: CDR1 GTSNPN and CDR2 SVGIG (reference sequence). J was trimmed by 4 bases and V by 2 bases; bases with no gene match: 5. The table came from immunoSEQ multiplex PCR; TCRdb's copy has only in-frame clones and leaves some out. The data contain under 150,000 clones, almost 95% of them singletons. The rearrangement links TRBV30 to TRBJ2-7, with 7 bases identical to TRBD2. This specimen consisted of peripheral blood, obtained 28 days after the second AZD1222 dose. This receptor was taken from an adult who received the AZD1222 COVID-19 vaccine. CDR3 in amino acids: CAWSIGGGYEQYF. For the CDR3, the DNA is TGTGCCTGGAGTATTGGCGGGGGATACGAGCAGTACTTC.